This T cell receptor beta chain was sequenced for a study of blood T cell repertoires in COVID-19. About the study: Sites across the United States, Italy and Spain contributed samples from acute and convalescent COVID-19. Sources were T cells, B-cell-depleted T cells, or PBMCs; the material itself was cDNA or gDNA.

As originally analysed: Amplification of reference gene primers was used by the study to estimate nucleated cell counts. The repertoire was sequenced with immunoSEQ multiplex PCR; TCRdb's copy has only in-frame clones and lacks some. V and J calls plus clone size are reproduced from that table; the DNA served to infer D and trimming. The table records about 180,000 clones, around nine tenths of them present only once. This clone has just one count. J lost 1 base, V lost 5 bases, and 10 bases had no gene match. The CDR3 sequence is 17 residues long. Germline lookup yields CDR1 SGHTA and CDR2 FQGTGA. This clonotype was sampled from a man in his fifties with acute or convalescent COVID-19. The sample consisted of peripheral blood. The chain has TRBV7-3 and TRBJ1-1; 10 nucleotides line up with TRBD1. The CDR3 bases are TGTGCCAGCAGCCTCCCCCGGGACAGGGGAAGGAACACTGAAGCTTTCTTT. Its translation: CASSLPRDRGRNTEAFF.